These 20 T cell receptor beta chains were all obtained from the same sample, sequenced in a study of blood T cell repertoires in COVID-19. Libraries were prepared by immunoSEQ multiplex PCR; TCRdb keeps only in-frame clonotypes and omits some of them. The table shows roughly 95,000 clones, with under 95% occurring only once. The source material was peripheral blood. The receptors were sampled from a woman in her fifties or sixties in a cohort sampled during active COVID-19.

The rearrangement uses TRBV27 and TRBJ1-1, with 11 bases aligning to TRBD1. The V gene's germline CDR1 is MNHEY and CDR2 SMNVEV (reference sequence). The CDR3 has 17 amino acids. V lost 2 bases, J lost 1 base, and 6 bases stayed unmatched. DNA for the CDR3: TGTGCCAGCAGTTTACGGGGGACAGGGGGTACGAACACTGAAGCTTTCTTT. It translates to CASSLRGTGGTNTEAFF.

J is TRBJ1-5 and V is TRBV4-1, with TRBD1 as a possible D gene (5 bases). V lost 0 bases, J lost 5 bases, and 17 bases lay in between. From germline, CDR1 is MGHRA and CDR2 YSYEKL. The CDR3 totals 17 residues. CDR3 in amino acids: CASSQDPGGGSYQPQHF. The CDR3 DNA reads as TGCGCCAGCAGCCAAGATCCGGGGGGAGGGTCCTATCAGCCCCAGCATTTT.

The chain employs TRBV6-5 and TRBJ2-7; TRBD2 might be the D (6 bases). CDR3 length: 13 amino acids. Trimming left V 7 bases short and J 7 bases short, with 17 bases between. CDR1 and CDR2 from the germline V gene are MNHEY and SVGAGI. The CDR3: CASTSRGMGEQYF. CDR3 sequence (DNA): TGTGCCAGCACCTCCCGGGGGATGGGAGAGCAGTACTTC.

The genes are TRBV28 and TRBJ2-3; 8 bases agree with TRBD1. Germline CDR1 MDHEN, CDR2 SYDVKM. The CDR3 is 13 amino acids. J lost 2 bases, V lost 10 bases, and 5 bases had no gene match. This CDR3 is CATTDRATDTQYF. The CDR3, as DNA: TGTGCCACCACGGACAGGGCCACAGATACGCAGTATTTT. The entire variable domain, with the rest obtained from reference TRBV28 and TRBJ2-3, is as follows: DVKVTQSSRYLVKRTGEKVFLECVQDMDHENMFWYRQDPGLGLRLIYFSYDVKMKEKGDIPEGYSVSREKKERFSLILESASTNQTSMYLCATTDRATDTQYFGPGTRLTVL.

This clone was counted only a few times. The V gene is TRBV28, the J gene TRBJ1-6; TRBD1 is a possible D gene (6 bases). V lost 3 bases and J 0 bases, leaving 9 bases between the germline ends. The length of the CDR3 is 16 residues. In germline, CDR1 is MDHEN, CDR2 SYDVKM. CDR3: CASSFRGISYNSPLHF. CDR3 sequence (DNA): TGTGCCAGCAGTTTCAGGGGCATCTCCTATAATTCACCCCTCCACTTT.

This clone was counted a single time. The chain has TRBV9 and TRBJ2-7; D gene unclear. V lost 6 bases and J lost 9, with 4 bases in between. The CDR3 contains 8 residues. Germline V CDR1 and CDR2: SGDLS, YYNGEE. CDR3 DNA: TGTGCCAGCACAGGGCAGTACTTC. This encodes CASTGQYF.

The chain joins TRBV28 to TRBJ1-2, with TRBD1 identical over 7 bases. V lost 2 bases, J lost 8 bases, and 14 bases stayed unmatched. CDR1 MDHEN and CDR2 SYDVKM come from the germline V gene. The CDR3 consists of 16 residues. Written as DNA, the CDR3 is TGTGCCAGCAGTTTAGGGTCGAGGCAGGGGGTATGGGGCTACACCTTC. It translates to CASSLGSRQGVWGYTF.

The rearrangement links TRBV6-1 to TRBJ1-3; TRBD1 is a possible D gene (5 bases). Trimming removed 6 bases from V and 5 bases from J, with 14 bases in between. This CDR3 region has 14 residues. Germline CDR1 MNHNS, CDR2 SASEGT. The CDR3 bases are TGTGCCAGCAGCATCCAGGGTACTCGAAACACCATATATTTT. Translating it yields CASSIQGTRNTIYF.

The genes are TRBV7-3 and TRBJ1-4; D unclear. Germline lookup yields CDR1 SGHTA and CDR2 FQGTGA. Trimming left V 4 bases short and J 5 bases short, with 14 bases between. The CDR3 runs 15 residues. CDR3 nucleotides: TGTGCCAGCAGCTCCCGCCTACCGAGCAATGAAAAACTGTTTTTT. Its translation is CASSSRLPSNEKLFF. Full variable domain (missing parts from reference TRBV7-3 and TRBJ1-4): GAGVSQTPSNKVTEKGKYVELRCDPISGHTALYWYRQSLGQGPEFLIYFQGTGAADDSGLPNDRFFAVRPEGSVSTLKIQRTERGDSAVYLCASSSRLPSNEKLFFGSGTQLSVL.

The chain has TRBV11-2 and TRBJ1-1; maybe TRBD1 (5 bases). In germline, CDR1 is SGHAT, CDR2 FQNNGV. The CDR3 covers 13 residues. V was trimmed by 3 bases and J by 1 base, leaving 6 bases between them. The CDR3 is CASSFGGNTEAFF. The CDR3 DNA reads TGTGCCAGCAGCTTCGGGGGGAACACTGAAGCTTTCTTT.

This chain uses TRBV11-2 with TRBJ1-6; no clear D. The CDR3 extends over 14 amino acids. Trimming left V 3 bases short and J 7 bases short, with 10 bases between. Germline V gives CDR1 SGHAT, CDR2 FQNNGV. The CDR3: CASSFFLANSPLHF. The DNA for the CDR3 is TGTGCCAGCAGCTTCTTTTTAGCCAATTCACCCCTCCACTTT.

This chain joins TRBV5-1 and TRBJ2-7; D might be TRBD2 (7 bases). The V and J ends lost 1 base and 1 base respectively, with 18 bases between them. The CDR3 runs 17 residues. Germline CDR1 SGHRS, CDR2 YFSETQ. The CDR3 sequence: CASSLRAPAGASYEQYF. The CDR3 DNA reads as TGCGCCAGCAGCTTGAGGGCCCCGGCGGGGGCATCCTACGAGCAGTACTTC.

The J gene is TRBJ2-2, the V gene TRBV18; 8 nucleotides match TRBD1. V lost 1 base, J lost 2 bases, and 3 bases stayed unmatched. The CDR3 has 16 amino acids. Germline assignment: CDR1 KGHSH and CDR2 LQKENI. The CDR3 DNA is TGTGCCAGCTCACCACGGACAGGGTCAAACACCGGGGAGCTGTTTTTT. Amino acid sequence: CASSPRTGSNTGELFF.

The genes are TRBV4-2 and TRBJ2-7; 14 nucleotides agree with TRBD2. V dropped 0 bases and J dropped 3; count of bases not matched to a gene: 10. The CDR3 contains 19 residues. The germline gives CDR1 LGHNA, CDR2 YNFKEQ. The CDR3 coding sequence is TGTGCCAGCAGCCAAGATGGGGCGACTAGCGGGAGGGGCGTCTACGAGCAGTACTTC. Its protein product is CASSQDGATSGRGVYEQYF.

The CDR3 loop reads CATSRTGTSGRIYEQYF. As DNA, the CDR3 is TGTGCCACCAGCAGGACCGGGACTAGCGGGAGGATATACGAGCAGTACTTC. This rearrangement joins TRBV15 to TRBJ2-7, with 15 bases lining up with TRBD2. There are 17 residues in the CDR3. The germline CDR1 and CDR2 sequences are LNHNV and YYDKDF (reference sequence). The junction had 7 bases not matched to a gene; V was cut back by 3 bases and J by 4 bases.

This clone was seen only once. This rearrangement joins TRBV5-1 to TRBJ1-1, with 8 positions matching TRBD1. Germline CDR1 reads SGHRS; CDR2 reads YFSETQ. The V and J ends lost 4 bases and 4 bases, in that order; junction bases with no gene match: 9. This CDR3 contains 15 residues. The CDR3 DNA sequence: TGCGCCAGCAGCGGAGGGCAGGGGGCCGTCACTGAAGCTTTCTTT. Translation gives CASSGGQGAVTEAFF.

The rearrangement joins TRBV7-3 to TRBJ2-1, with 8 nucleotides matching TRBD1. The junction had 3 bases not matched to a gene; V was cut back by 4 bases and J by 1 base. The CDR3 sequence is 15 residues long. Germline loops: CDR1 SGHTA, CDR2 FQGTGA. The CDR3 loop reads CASSSYRGSYNEQFF. DNA of the CDR3: TGTGCCAGCAGCTCTTACAGGGGGTCCTACAATGAGCAGTTCTTC.

The chain recombines TRBV10-3 with TRBJ2-1, with TRBD2 matching 7 bases. Germline CDR1 and CDR2: ENHRY and SYGVKD. Trimming removed 8 bases from V and 7 bases from J; junction bases left unmatched: 8. The CDR3 runs 13 residues. The DNA of the CDR3 is TGTGCCATCGCTGAACTAGCGCAGAATGAGCAGTTCTTC. Its protein product is CAIAELAQNEQFF.

This chain connects TRBV4-1 to TRBJ2-2; D is perhaps TRBD1 (5 bases). CDR1 is MGHRA and CDR2 is YSYEKL in the germline V gene. The CDR3 sequence is 16 residues long. The V end lost 4 bases, the J end lost 3 bases, and 15 bases lay between the germline ends. The CDR3 loop reads CASSRVKGWDTGELFF. In DNA, the CDR3 is TGCGCCAGCAGCCGAGTAAAGGGGTGGGACACCGGGGAGCTGTTTTTT.

The CDR3 here is CASSHTVYQAGSGAGELFF. The CDR3, as DNA: TGTGCCAGCAGCCATACAGTCTATCAAGCGGGATCGGGGGCCGGGGAGCTGTTTTTT. V usage is TRBV27 and J usage is TRBJ2-2; TRBD2 matches at 7 bases. Germline V CDR1 and CDR2: MNHEY, SMNVEV (reference sequence). V shed 6 bases, J shed 6 bases, and the junction held 22 bases outside the gene matches. The CDR3 runs 19 residues.